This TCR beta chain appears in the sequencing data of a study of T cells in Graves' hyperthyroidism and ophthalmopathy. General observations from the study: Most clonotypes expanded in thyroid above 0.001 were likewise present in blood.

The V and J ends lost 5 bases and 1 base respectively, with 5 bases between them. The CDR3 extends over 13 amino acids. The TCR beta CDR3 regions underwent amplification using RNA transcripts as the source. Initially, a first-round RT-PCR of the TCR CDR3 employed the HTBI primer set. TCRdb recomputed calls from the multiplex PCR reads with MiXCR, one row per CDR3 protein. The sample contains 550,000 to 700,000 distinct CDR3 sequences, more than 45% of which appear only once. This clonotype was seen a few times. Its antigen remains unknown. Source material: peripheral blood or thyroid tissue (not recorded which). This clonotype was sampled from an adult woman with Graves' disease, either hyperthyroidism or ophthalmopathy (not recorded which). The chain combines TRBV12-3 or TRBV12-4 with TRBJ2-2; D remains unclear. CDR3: CASSGENTGELFF. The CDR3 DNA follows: TGTGCCAGCAGTGGCGAGAACACCGGGGAGCTGTTTTTT.